What follows describes a single TCR beta chain. Based on its abundance in the sample, this clonotype is medium-sized (0.01 to 0.1%). No cognate antigen has been identified for it. No quality values exist for individual bases; no much larger clone is one base distant. This sample is part of a study of type 1 regulatory T cells (dated by TCRdb to the early 2020s). About the investigation overall: The study characterized an in vitro protocol that generated a Tr1-enriched, alloantigen-specific CD4 T cell product named T-allo10. Patients with hematological malignancies who were receiving allogeneic hematopoietic stem cell transplantation were the group in which T-allo10 was being clinically evaluated.

CDR1 and CDR2 are read off the germline V gene as SQVTM and ANQGSEA. Relative to germline, V is missing 6 bases and J is missing 4 bases, with 0 bases of the junction outside any gene match. CDR3 length: 11 amino acids, cysteine to phenylalanine. The entry retains the CDR3 DNA only, 33 bases that are in frame from base 1. Data came from an Illumina MiSeq. Starting from the raw public reads, TCRdb applied fastp trimming at Q25, assembled clones with MiXCR and retained in-frame beta chains. Rows with a matching CDR3 protein are joined into one entry that keeps the most common DNA and genes. Counted in this sample were 90,000 to 100,000 distinct CDR3 sequences; roughly 28% of them appeared once. The top ten clones comprise 2% to 2.5% of the sample.

The clonotype comes from a human donor in good health. Sequencing was carried out using CD4+ T cells, either the whole sample or a sorted fraction (not recorded which). The chain couples TRBV29-1 to TRBJ1-2; 9 of the junction bases match TRBD1. Here is the DNA: TGCAGCGTGACAGGGGGCTATGGCTACACCTTC. It is translated as CSVTGGYGYTF.